These 22 T cell receptor beta chains came from one sample sequenced in a study of shared clonotypes between healthy human individuals. Sequenced by immunoSEQ multiplex PCR; TCRdb stores in-frame clones only, minus some. Altogether about a million clones are present, 76% being singletons, with the ten largest covering roughly 1.5%. The sample consisted of memory CD4+ T cells sorted from blood. Subset in this sample: CD45RA-negative fraction. All receptors derive from a man younger than 30 in good health.

The V call is TRBV6-1, the J call TRBJ2-7; D is unresolved. With 1 base removed from V and 3 bases from J, the gap between germline ends came to 7 bases. This CDR3 contains 13 residues. The germline V gene encodes CDR1 MNHNS and CDR2 SASEGT. As DNA, the CDR3 is TGTGCCAGCAGTGAAGTTGGGCTCTACGAGCAGTACTTC. Residues: CASSEVGLYEQYF.

The chain employs TRBV7-9 and TRBJ2-1; TRBD1 agrees at 8 bases. Germline V gene sequence: CDR1 SEHNR, CDR2 FQNEAQ (reference sequence). The ends lost 5 bases at V and 0 bases at J; junction bases unmatched: 6. The CDR3 runs to 16 residues. Written as DNA, the CDR3 is TGTGCCAGCAGCAGGGACAGGAAGCCCTCCTACAATGAGCAGTTCTTC. Its translation: CASSRDRKPSYNEQFF. Together with reference TRBV7-9 and TRBJ2-1, the CDR3 gives the full variable domain: DTGVSQNPRHKITKRGQNVTFRCDPISEHNRLYWYRQTLGQGPEFLTYFQNEAQLEKSRLLSDRFSAERPKGSFSTLEIQRTEQGDSAMYLCASSRDRKPSYNEQFFGPGTRLTVL.

V and J are TRBV4-1 and TRBJ2-7; 8 bases agree with TRBD2. V gave up 0 bases and J gave up 3 bases; unmatched junction bases: 7. Germline values: CDR1 MGHRA, CDR2 YSYEKL. CDR3 size: 16 residues. The CDR3: CASSQESGLVRYEQYF. For the CDR3, the DNA is TGCGCCAGCAGCCAAGAATCGGGACTAGTGCGCTACGAGCAGTACTTC.

The chain employs TRBV18 and TRBJ1-2, with D uncertain. Germline values: CDR1 KGHSH, CDR2 LQKENI. The ends were cut back, 5 bases at V and 4 bases at J, with 11 bases in the middle. This CDR3 is 13 amino acids long. Here the CDR3 DNA reads TGTGCCAGCTCAGCGGACGCGACCTATGGCTACACCTTC. Translated, it gives CASSADATYGYTF.

This chain uses TRBV5-6 with TRBJ1-2; D is unresolved. The ends were cut back, 5 bases at V and 8 bases at J, with 16 bases in the middle. The CDR3 runs 13 residues. CDR1 SGHDT and CDR2 YYEEEE come from the germline V gene. The CDR3 protein is CASSLLRLGGYTF. The CDR3 nucleotides read TGTGCCAGCAGTTTACTCAGGTTGGGCGGCTACACCTTC. Supplemented by reference TRBV5-6 and TRBJ1-2, the full variable domain reads DAGVTQSPTHLIKTRGQQVTLRCSPKSGHDTVSWYQQALGQGPQFIFQYYEEEERQRGNFPDRFSGHQFPNYSSELNVNALLLGDSALYLCASSLLRLGGYTFGSGTRLTVV.

The table lists this clone with a count of one. This chain joins TRBV5-4 and TRBJ2-5, with 10 bases fitting TRBD1. Per germline, CDR1 SGHNT and CDR2 YYREEE (reference sequence). The J segment lost 5 bases and the V segment lost 4 bases, leaving 5 bases of the junction unmatched. CDR3 length: 14 amino acids. Here the CDR3 DNA reads TGTGCCAGCAGCCGACCGGGACAGGGGGAGACCCAGTACTTC. The encoded protein is CASSRPGQGETQYF.

This clone was found a few times. The CDR3: CASSQDQSSYEQYF. The DNA of the CDR3 is TGCGCCAGCAGCCAAGACCAAAGCTCCTACGAGCAGTACTTC. The rearrangement uses TRBV4-1 and TRBJ2-7, with D hard to call. The CDR3 has 14 residues. The germline gives CDR1 MGHRA, CDR2 YSYEKL. V lost 0 bases and J 0 bases, leaving 6 bases between the germline ends.

The rearrangement links TRBV19 to TRBJ2-7, with D perhaps given as TRBD1 or TRBD2 (6 bases each). There are 13 residues in the CDR3. Germline CDR1 is LNHDA and CDR2 is SQIVND (reference sequence). Trimming left V 10 bases short and J 1 base short, with 14 bases between. The CDR3 region has the DNA TGTGCCACCGACGGGGGCACATCCTACGAGCAGTACTTC. Protein product: CATDGGTSYEQYF.

The chain has TRBV21-1 and TRBJ1-2. TRBV21-1 is a documented pseudogene. The CDR3 sequence is 14 residues long. CDR3 DNA sequence: TGTGCCAGCAGCGGGCGGGACCGGGCCTCCGGCTACACCTTC. It codes for CASSGRDRASGYTF.

The V call is TRBV6-5, the J call TRBJ1-1; D ambiguous. The V gene lost 5 bases and the J gene lost 0 bases, with 7 bases spanning the gap. In germline, CDR1 is MNHEY, CDR2 SVGAGI. The CDR3 runs to 13 residues. CDR3 in amino acids: CASSRLMNTEAFF. The CDR3 DNA reads TGTGCCAGCAGTCGTCTGATGAACACTGAAGCTTTCTTT.

CDR3 protein: CASRLAGLDEQFF. In nucleotides, the CDR3 is TGTGCCAGCCGACTAGCGGGGCTCGATGAGCAGTTCTTC. The V gene is TRBV2, the J gene TRBJ2-1; 11 bases align to TRBD2. Germline V gives CDR1 SNHLY, CDR2 FYNNEI. The CDR3 consists of 13 residues. Trimming at V came to 8 bases and at J to 8 bases, leaving 5 bases not matched to a gene.

The rearrangement uses TRBV7-2 and TRBJ2-7, with D unclear. V was pared by 2 bases and J by 1 base, with 6 bases between. Germline V gives CDR1 SGHTA, CDR2 FQGNSA. The CDR3 covers 13 residues. The CDR3 coding sequence is TGTGCCAGCAGCTTATCCCTATCCTACGAGCAGTACTTC. Its protein product is CASSLSLSYEQYF.

The rearrangement links TRBV7-2 to TRBJ2-1; possible D gene TRBD1, 6 bases. V lost 5 bases to trimming and J lost 6 bases, with 14 bases between them. Germline values: CDR1 SGHTA, CDR2 FQGNSA. The CDR3 totals 14 residues. CDR3 in DNA: TGTGCCAGCAGCCCCACAGGGTCGAGCAATGAGCAGTTCTTC. Protein product: CASSPTGSSNEQFF.

The rearrangement joins TRBV19 to TRBJ1-5; D perhaps matches TRBD1 (6 bases). The CDR3 consists of 14 residues. Per germline, CDR1 LNHDA and CDR2 SQIVND (reference sequence). V dropped 0 bases and J dropped 7 bases, with 10 bases sitting between them. CDR3 nucleotides: TGTGCCAGTAGTATAGACTTACAGGGACAGCCCCAGCATTTT. This translates into CASSIDLQGQPQHF. Looking up the rest from reference TRBV19 and TRBJ1-5 gives the full variable domain: DGGITQSPKYLFRKEGQNVTLSCEQNLNHDAMYWYRQDPGQGLRLIYYSQIVNDFQKGDIAEGYSVSREKKESFPLTVTSAQKNPTAFYLCASSIDLQGQPQHFGDGTRLSIL.

The chain combines TRBV5-4 with TRBJ2-1; 9 bases are shared with TRBD2. CDR3 length equals 17 residues. Germline CDR1 reads SGHNT; CDR2 reads YYREEE (reference sequence). J was trimmed by 2 bases and V by 4 bases; bases with no gene match: 10. The CDR3 protein is CASSPSVTSGPYNEQFF. The CDR3 DNA is TGTGCCAGCAGCCCGTCCGTGACTAGCGGCCCCTACAATGAGCAGTTCTTC.

The chain couples TRBV6-6 to TRBJ1-4, with D maybe TRBD1 (6 bases). There are 14 residues in the CDR3. V lost 6 bases and J lost 7, with 15 bases in between. Per germline, CDR1 MNHNY and CDR2 SVGAGI (reference sequence). CDR3 in DNA: TGTGCCAGCAGGGCGACAGGAGGGAGTGAAAAACTGTTTTTT. This sequence encodes CASRATGGSEKLFF.

The gene calls are TRBV19 and TRBJ2-6, with no clear D. CDR1 is LNHDA and CDR2 is SQIVND in the germline V gene (reference sequence). The CDR3 contains 16 residues. The V and J ends lost 4 bases and 0 bases respectively, with 10 bases between them. The CDR3 DNA reads TGTGCCAGTAGTAAGGGCTTATTCTCTGGGGCCAACGTCCTGACTTTC. Its translation is CASSKGLFSGANVLTF.

The CDR3 here is CASTRTGTQETQYF. CDR3 DNA: TGTGCCAGTACGAGGACAGGGACACAAGAGACCCAGTACTTC. The chain links TRBV7-9 to TRBJ2-5; 8 bases are shared with TRBD1. Losses at the gene ends were 9 bases for V and 2 bases for J; bases not matched to a gene: 8. CDR1 is SEHNR and CDR2 is FQNEAQ in the germline V gene (reference sequence). CDR3 size: 14 residues.

As to this clone: Other DNA variants within this sample encode the same CDR3. This rearrangement joins TRBV18 to TRBJ2-3, with a weak D call TRBD2 (7 bases). Germline V gene lookup returns CDR1 KGHSH and CDR2 LQKENI. The ends were cut back, 3 bases at V and 3 bases at J, with 13 bases in the middle. CDR3 size: 15 residues. The CDR3 DNA reads as TGTGCCAGCTCACCGGCAGGGAGGGGGACAGATACGCAGTATTTT. It encodes CASSPAGRGTDTQYF.

This clone was seen a single time. This CDR3 reads CATSREVLAGGDTQYF. The CDR3 DNA reads as TGTGCCACCAGCAGAGAGGTTTTAGCGGGAGGAGATACGCAGTATTTT. The chain links TRBV15 to TRBJ2-3, with 10 bases fitting TRBD2. The CDR3 runs to 16 residues. V was clipped by 0 bases and J by 5 bases; unmatched bases: 5. Germline values: CDR1 LNHNV, CDR2 YYDKDF (reference sequence).

The chain recombines TRBV5-1 with TRBJ2-1; D possibly matches TRBD1 or TRBD2 (5 bases each). This CDR3 spans 14 amino acids. V lost 4 bases and J 5 bases, leaving 13 bases between the germline ends. Germline V lookup: CDR1 SGHRS, CDR2 YFSETQ. CDR3 bases: TGCGCCAGCAGCCCCGGGACCACCCACAATGAGCAGTTCTTC. Translating it yields CASSPGTTHNEQFF.

The chain carries TRBV28 and TRBJ2-5; 9 nucleotides line up with TRBD1. Trimming cost V 4 bases and J 4 bases; bases outside gene matches: 16. The CDR3 runs 18 residues. The germline gives CDR1 MDHEN, CDR2 SYDVKM. In DNA form, the CDR3 reads TGTGCCAGCAGTTCAGGGAAATGGGGACAGGGTCTTTCAGAGACCCAGTACTTC. Protein sequence: CASSSGKWGQGLSETQYF.